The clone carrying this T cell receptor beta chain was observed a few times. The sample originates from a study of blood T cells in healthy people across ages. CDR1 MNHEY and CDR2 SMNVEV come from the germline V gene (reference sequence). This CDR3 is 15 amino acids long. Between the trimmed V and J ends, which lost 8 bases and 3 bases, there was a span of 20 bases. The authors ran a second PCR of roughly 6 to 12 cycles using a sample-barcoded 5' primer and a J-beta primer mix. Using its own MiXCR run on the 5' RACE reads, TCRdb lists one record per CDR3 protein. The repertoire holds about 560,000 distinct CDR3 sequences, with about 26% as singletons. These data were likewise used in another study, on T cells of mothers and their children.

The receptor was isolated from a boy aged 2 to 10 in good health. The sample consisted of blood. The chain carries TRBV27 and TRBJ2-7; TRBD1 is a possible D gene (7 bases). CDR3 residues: CASGAGRGSVYEQYF. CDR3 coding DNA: TGTGCCAGCGGAGCGGGCAGGGGGTCGGTCTACGAGCAGTACTTC.